This T cell receptor beta chain was profiled in a study of control samples from healthy donors and cancer patients. Assay: immunoSEQ multiplex PCR; the TCRdb copy retains only in-frame clones and omits some. The repertoire holds roughly 130,000 clones, with approximately 90% as singletons. The CDR3 contains 14 residues. V was cut by 4 bases and J by 0 bases, with 10 bases left in between. Per the germline V gene, CDR1 is SGHKS and CDR2 is YYEKEE (reference sequence). The TCR sequence derives from a man aged 45 to 65 in good health. Specimen: blood. The genes are TRBV5-5 and TRBJ1-1; weak D call: TRBD1 (5 bases). The CDR3 DNA sequence: TGTGCCAGCAGCCCGGGACCGTTGAACACTGAAGCTTTCTTT. Translating gives CASSPGPLNTEAFF.